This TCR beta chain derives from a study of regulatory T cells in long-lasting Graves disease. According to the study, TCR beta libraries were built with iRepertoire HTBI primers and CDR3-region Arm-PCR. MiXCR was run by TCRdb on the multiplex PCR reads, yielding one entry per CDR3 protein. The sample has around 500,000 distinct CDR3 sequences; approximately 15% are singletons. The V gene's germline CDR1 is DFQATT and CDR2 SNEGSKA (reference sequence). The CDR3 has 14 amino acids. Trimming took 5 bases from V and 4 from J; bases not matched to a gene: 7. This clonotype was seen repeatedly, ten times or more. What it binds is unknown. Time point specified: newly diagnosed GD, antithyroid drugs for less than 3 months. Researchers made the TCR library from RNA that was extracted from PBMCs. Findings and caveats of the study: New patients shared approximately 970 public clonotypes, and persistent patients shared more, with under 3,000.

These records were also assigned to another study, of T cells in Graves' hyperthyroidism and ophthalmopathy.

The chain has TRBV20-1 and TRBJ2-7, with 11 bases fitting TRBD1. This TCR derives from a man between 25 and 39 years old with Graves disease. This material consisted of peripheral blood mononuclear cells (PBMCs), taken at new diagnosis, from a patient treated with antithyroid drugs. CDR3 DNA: TGCAGTGCTGACAGGACAGGGGGCGGGTACGAGCAGTACTTC. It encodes CSADRTGGGYEQYF.